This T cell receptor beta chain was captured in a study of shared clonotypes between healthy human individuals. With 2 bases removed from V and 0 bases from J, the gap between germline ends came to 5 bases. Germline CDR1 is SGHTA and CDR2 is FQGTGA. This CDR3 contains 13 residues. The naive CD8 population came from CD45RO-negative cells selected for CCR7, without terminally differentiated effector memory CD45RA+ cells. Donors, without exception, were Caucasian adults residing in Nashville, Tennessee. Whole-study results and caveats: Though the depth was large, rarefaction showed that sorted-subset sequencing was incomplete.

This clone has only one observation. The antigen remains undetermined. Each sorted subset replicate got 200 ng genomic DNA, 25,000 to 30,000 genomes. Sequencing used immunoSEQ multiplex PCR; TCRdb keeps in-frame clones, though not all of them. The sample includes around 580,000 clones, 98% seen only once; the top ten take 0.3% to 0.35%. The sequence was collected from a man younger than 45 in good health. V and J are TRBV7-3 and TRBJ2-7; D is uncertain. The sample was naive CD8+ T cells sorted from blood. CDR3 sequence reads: CASSLSGSYEQYF. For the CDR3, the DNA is TGTGCCAGCAGCTTATCGGGCTCCTACGAGCAGTACTTC.